This T cell receptor beta chain comes out of a study of early T cells in non-severe SARS-CoV-2 infection. A remark on this clonotype: The antigen is unknown.

Whole-study findings and limits: Sequences matched to VDJdb favored anti-spike CD8 responses, while private and CD4 specificities were missed.

Trimming removed 3 bases at V and 2 bases at J, with 10 bases between. Per the germline V gene, CDR1 is KGHSH and CDR2 is LQKENI. The CDR3 extends over 14 amino acids. Attachment of unique molecular identifiers was made to individual cDNA molecules. TCRdb reprocessed the 5' RACE reads with MiXCR, giving one entry per CDR3 protein. The data show 15,000 to 25,000 distinct CDR3 sequences, around 4.4% seen once. The clonotype originates from an adult who was a healthcare worker with PCR-confirmed SARS-CoV-2 infection or an uninfected control (not recorded which). Sequencing used whole blood. V usage is TRBV18 and J usage is TRBJ2-5; D is uncertain. The CDR3 nucleotides read TGTGCCAGCTCACCGACGGTAAATCAAGAGACCCAGTACTTC. Translating it yields CASSPTVNQETQYF.